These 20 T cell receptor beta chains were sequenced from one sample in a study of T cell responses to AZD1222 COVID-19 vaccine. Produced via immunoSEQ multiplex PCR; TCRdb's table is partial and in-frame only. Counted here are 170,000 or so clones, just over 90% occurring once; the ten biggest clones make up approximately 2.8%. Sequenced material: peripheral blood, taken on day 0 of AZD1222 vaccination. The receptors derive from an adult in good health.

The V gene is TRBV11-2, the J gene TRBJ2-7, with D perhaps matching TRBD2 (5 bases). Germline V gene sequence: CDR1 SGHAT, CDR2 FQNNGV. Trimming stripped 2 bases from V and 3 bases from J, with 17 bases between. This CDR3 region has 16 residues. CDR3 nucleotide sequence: TGTGCCAGCAGCTTAATGGAGTTAGCCGGGGTCTACGAGCAGTACTTC. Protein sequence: CASSLMELAGVYEQYF.

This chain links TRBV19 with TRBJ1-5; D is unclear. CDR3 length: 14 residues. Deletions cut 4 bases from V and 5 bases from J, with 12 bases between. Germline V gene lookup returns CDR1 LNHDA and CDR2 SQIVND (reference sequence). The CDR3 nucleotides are TGTGCCAGTAGTAACAGTTTTTCTGATCAGCCCCAGCATTTT. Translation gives CASSNSFSDQPQHF.

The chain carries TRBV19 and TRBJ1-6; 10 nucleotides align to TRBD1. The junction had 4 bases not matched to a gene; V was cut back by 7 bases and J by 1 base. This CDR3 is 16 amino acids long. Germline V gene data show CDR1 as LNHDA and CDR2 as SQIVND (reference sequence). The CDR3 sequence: CASKDRGGSYNSPLHF. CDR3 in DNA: TGTGCCAGTAAGGACAGGGGGGGGTCCTATAATTCACCCCTCCACTTT. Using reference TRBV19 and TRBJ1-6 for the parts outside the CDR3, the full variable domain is DGGITQSPKYLFRKEGQNVTLSCEQNLNHDAMYWYRQDPGQGLRLIYYSQIVNDFQKGDIAEGYSVSREKKESFPLTVTSAQKNPTAFYLCASKDRGGSYNSPLHFGNGTRLTVT.

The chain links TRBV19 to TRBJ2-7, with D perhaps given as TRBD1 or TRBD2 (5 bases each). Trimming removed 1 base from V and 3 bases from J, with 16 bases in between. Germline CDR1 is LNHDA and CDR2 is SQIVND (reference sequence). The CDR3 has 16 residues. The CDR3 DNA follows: TGTGCCAGTAGTATAGTTGGCCGGGGCGCGCACTACGAGCAGTACTTC. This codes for CASSIVGRGAHYEQYF.

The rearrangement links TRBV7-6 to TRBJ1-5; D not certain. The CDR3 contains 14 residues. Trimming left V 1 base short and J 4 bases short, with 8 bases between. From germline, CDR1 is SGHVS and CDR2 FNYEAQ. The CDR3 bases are TGTGCCAGCAGCTTAGGGTCGGGGAATCAGCCCCAGCATTTT. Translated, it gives CASSLGSGNQPQHF.

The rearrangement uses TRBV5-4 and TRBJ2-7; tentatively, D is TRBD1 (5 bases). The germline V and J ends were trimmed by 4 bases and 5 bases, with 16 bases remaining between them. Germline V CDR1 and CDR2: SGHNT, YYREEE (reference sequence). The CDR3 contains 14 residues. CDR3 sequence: CASSPDRDPNEQYF. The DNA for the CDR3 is TGTGCCAGCAGCCCCGACAGAGATCCCAACGAGCAGTACTTC.

CDR3 sequence: CASSLEAGQGQYEQYF. The CDR3 DNA reads as TGTGCCAGCAGCTTAGAGGCCGGCCAGGGCCAGTACGAGCAGTACTTC. The chain carries TRBV11-2 and TRBJ2-7; a possible D gene is TRBD1 (5 bases). Looked up from germline, CDR1 is SGHAT and CDR2 is FQNNGV. This CDR3 contains 16 residues. V lost 0 bases and J lost 4, with 16 bases in between.

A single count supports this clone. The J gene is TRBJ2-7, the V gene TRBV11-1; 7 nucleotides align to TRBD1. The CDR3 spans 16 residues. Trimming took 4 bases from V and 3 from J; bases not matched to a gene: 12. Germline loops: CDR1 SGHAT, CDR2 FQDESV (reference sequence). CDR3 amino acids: CASSSDLLTGFYEQYF. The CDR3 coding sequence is TGTGCCAGCAGCTCCGATTTACTGACAGGGTTCTACGAGCAGTACTTC.

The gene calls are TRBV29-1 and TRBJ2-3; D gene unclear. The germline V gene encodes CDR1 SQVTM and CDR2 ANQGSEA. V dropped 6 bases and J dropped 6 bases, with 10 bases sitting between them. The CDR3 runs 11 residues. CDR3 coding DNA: TGCAGCGTAATCTCCCGCGATACGCAGTATTTT. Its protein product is CSVISRDTQYF.

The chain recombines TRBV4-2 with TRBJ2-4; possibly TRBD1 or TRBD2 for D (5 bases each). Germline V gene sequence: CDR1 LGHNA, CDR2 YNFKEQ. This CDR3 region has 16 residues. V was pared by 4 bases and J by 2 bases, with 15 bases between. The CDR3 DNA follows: TGTGCCAGCAGCCCTTCCCCGACGGGGCCCAAAAACATTCAGTACTTC. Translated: CASSPSPTGPKNIQYF.

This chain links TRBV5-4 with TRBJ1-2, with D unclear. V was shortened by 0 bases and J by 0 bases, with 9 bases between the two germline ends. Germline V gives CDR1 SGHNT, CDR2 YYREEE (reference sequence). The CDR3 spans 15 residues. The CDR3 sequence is CASSLGTDPNYGYTF. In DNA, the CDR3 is TGTGCCAGCAGCTTGGGAACTGACCCTAACTATGGCTACACCTTC.

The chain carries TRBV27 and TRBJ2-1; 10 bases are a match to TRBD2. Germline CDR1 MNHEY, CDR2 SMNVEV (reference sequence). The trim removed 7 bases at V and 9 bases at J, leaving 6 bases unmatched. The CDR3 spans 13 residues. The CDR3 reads CASTSVAGGEQFF. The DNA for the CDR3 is TGTGCCAGCACGTCCGTAGCGGGGGGTGAGCAGTTCTTC.

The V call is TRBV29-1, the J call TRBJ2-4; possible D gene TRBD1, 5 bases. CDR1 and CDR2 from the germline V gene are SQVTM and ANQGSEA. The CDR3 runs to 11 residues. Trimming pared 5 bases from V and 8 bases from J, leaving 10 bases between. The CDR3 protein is CSVIRVDIQYF. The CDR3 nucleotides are TGCAGCGTTATCAGGGTGGACATTCAGTACTTC.

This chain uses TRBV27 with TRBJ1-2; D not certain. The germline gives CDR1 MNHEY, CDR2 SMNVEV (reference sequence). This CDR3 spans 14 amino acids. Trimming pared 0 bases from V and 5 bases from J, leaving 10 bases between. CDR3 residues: CASSLSGGVYGYTF. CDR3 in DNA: TGTGCCAGCAGTTTATCGGGAGGCGTTTATGGCTACACCTTC.

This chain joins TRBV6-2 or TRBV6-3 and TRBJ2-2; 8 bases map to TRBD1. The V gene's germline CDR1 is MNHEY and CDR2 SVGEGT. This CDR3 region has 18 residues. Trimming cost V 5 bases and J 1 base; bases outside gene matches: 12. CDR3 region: CASSASDRAQRNTGELFF. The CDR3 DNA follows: TGTGCCAGCAGTGCCTCGGACAGGGCACAAAGGAACACCGGGGAGCTGTTTTTT.

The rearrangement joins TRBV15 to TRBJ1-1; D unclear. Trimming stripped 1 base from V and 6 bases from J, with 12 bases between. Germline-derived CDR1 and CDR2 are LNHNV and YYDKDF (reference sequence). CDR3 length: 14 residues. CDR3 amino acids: CATSRVARLSEAFF. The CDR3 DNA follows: TGTGCCACCAGCAGAGTCGCCAGGCTTTCTGAAGCTTTCTTT.

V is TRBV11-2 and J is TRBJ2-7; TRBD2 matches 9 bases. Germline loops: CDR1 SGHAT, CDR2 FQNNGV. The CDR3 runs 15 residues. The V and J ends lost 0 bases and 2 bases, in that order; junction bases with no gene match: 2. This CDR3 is CASSLEAGGTYEQYF. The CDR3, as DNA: TGTGCCAGCAGCTTAGAAGCGGGGGGCACCTACGAGCAGTACTTC.

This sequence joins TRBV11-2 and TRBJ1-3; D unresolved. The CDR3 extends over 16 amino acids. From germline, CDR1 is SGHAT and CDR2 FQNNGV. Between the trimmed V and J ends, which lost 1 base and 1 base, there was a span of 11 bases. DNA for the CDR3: TGTGCCAGCAGCTTAGTGTTGTCGGGTTCTGGAAACACCATATATTTT. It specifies CASSLVLSGSGNTIYF. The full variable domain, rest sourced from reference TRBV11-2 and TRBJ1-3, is EAGVAQSPRYKIIEKRQSVAFWCNPISGHATLYWYQQILGQGPKLLIQFQNNGVVDDSQLPKDRFSAERLKGVDSTLKIQPAKLEDSAVYLCASSLVLSGSGNTIYFGEGSWLTVV.

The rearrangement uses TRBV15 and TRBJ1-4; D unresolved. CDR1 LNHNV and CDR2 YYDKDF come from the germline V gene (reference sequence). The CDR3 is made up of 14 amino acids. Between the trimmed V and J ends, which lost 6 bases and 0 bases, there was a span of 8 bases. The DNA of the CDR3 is TGTGCCACCAGAAAGACACCAACTAATGAAAAACTGTTTTTT. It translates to CATRKTPTNEKLFF.

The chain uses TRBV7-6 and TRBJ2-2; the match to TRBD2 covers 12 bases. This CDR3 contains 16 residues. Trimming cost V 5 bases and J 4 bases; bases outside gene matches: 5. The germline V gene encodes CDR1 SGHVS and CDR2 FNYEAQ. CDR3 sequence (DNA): TGTGCCAGCAGCCCCACTAGCGGGGGGATCACCGGGGAGCTGTTTTTT. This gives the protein CASSPTSGGITGELFF. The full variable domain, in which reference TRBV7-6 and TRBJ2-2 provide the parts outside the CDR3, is GAGVSQSPRYKVTKRGQDVALRCDPISGHVSLYWYRQALGQGPEFLTYFNYEAQQDKSGLPNDRFSAERPEGSISTLTIQRTEQRDSAMYRCASSPTSGGITGELFFGEGSRLTVL.